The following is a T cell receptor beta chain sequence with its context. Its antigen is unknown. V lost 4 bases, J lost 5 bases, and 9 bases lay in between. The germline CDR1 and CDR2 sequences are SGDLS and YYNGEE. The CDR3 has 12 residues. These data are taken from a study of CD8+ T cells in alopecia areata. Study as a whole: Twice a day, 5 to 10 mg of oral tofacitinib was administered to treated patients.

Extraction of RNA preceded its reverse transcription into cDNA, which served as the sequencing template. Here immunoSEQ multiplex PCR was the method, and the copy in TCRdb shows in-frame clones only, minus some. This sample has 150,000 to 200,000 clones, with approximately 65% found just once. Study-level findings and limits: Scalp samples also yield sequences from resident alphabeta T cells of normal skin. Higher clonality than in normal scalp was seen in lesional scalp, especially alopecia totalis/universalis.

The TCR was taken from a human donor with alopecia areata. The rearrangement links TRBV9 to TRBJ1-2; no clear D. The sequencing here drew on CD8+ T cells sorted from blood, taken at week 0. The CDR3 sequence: CASSPRPYGYTF. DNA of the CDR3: TGTGCCAGCAGCCCCCGACCGTATGGCTACACCTTC.